This TCR beta chain was identified during a study of response to subunit inactivated influenza vaccine. TCRdb itself ran the RT-PCR reads through MiXCR, one entry per CDR3 protein. The table includes 500,000 to 600,000 distinct CDR3 sequences, 11% to 15% detected once. This clonotype came up a few times. The specimen comprised PBMCs from blood, sampled roughly 13 days after vaccination. The TCR sequence derives from a man aged 50 to 59 who received an inactivated influenza vaccine.

The CDR3 loop reads CASSSGGRTEAFF. CDR3 nucleotides: TGCGCCAGCAGCTCAGGGGGCAGGACTGAAGCTTTCTTT. The chain links TRBV5-1 to TRBJ1-1, with 8 bases that match TRBD1. This CDR3 has 13 residues. Germline lookup yields CDR1 SGHRS and CDR2 YFSETQ. After removal of 3 bases from V and 5 bases from J, the junction contained 3 bases not matched to a gene.